This T cell receptor (beta chain) was identified in a study of blood T cell repertoires in COVID-19. Whole-study context: Acute and convalescent COVID-19 samples came from the United States, Italy and Spain.

Methods used by the authors: How many nucleated cells were present was estimated from reference gene primer amplification. Profiled with immunoSEQ multiplex PCR; TCRdb holds only in-frame clones, not every one. V and J calls and clone size are as listed in that table; D and trimming were resolved from the DNA. The sample contains some 380,000 clones, approximately 88% of which appear only once. Recruits, aged 18 to 89 years, lived in 20 to 30 US areas. Allocation to cohorts depended on clinical history reported by the participants. The sequence came from a woman in her forties with acute COVID-19. The sequenced sample was PBMCs or T cells enriched from blood (not recorded which).

The CDR3 reads CASSPRRENTEAFF. CDR3 sequence (DNA): TGTGCCAGCAGCCCCCGTCGGGAGAACACTGAAGCTTTCTTT. V is TRBV5-4 and J is TRBJ1-1; D is unresolved. The germline V gene encodes CDR1 SGHNT and CDR2 YYREEE (reference sequence). This CDR3 spans 14 amino acids. Trimming shortened V by 4 bases and J by 1 base, and 11 bases separated the two germline ends.